This entry lists 3 T cell receptor beta chains sequenced from one sample in a study of blood T cell repertoires in COVID-19. Sequencing used immunoSEQ multiplex PCR; TCRdb keeps in-frame clones, though not all of them. Of 50,000 or so clones listed, 79% are singletons. Sequences were obtained from peripheral blood. The receptor source for this set is a man in his 70s with acute or convalescent COVID-19.

This chain joins TRBV19 and TRBJ1-2; 7 bases match TRBD1. Per the germline V gene, CDR1 is LNHDA and CDR2 is SQIVND (reference sequence). V trimming: 6 bases; J trimming: 2 bases; junction bases outside the gene matches: 9. The CDR3 spans 15 residues. For the CDR3, the DNA is TGTGCCAGTAGCGATGGACAGGAAATGAACTATGGCTACACCTTC. Translation gives CASSDGQEMNYGYTF.

The chain couples TRBV2 to TRBJ2-3; 9 bases align to TRBD1. The CDR3 totals 14 residues. Germline V gene sequence: CDR1 SNHLY, CDR2 FYNNEI. J gave up 2 bases and V 7 bases, and 4 bases lay outside the gene matches. The CDR3: CASNLQGATDTQYF. CDR3 coding DNA: TGTGCCAGCAACCTACAGGGGGCCACAGATACGCAGTATTTT.

This chain links TRBV11-3 with TRBJ1-1; TRBD1 matches at 9 bases. CDR1 SGHNT and CDR2 YENEEA come from the germline V gene. The CDR3 consists of 18 residues. Trimming at V came to 5 bases and at J to 4 bases, leaving 17 bases not matched to a gene. The CDR3 sequence is CASSRSGQGRPLGTEAFF. DNA for the CDR3: TGTGCCAGCAGCCGATCGGGACAGGGTAGGCCCCTGGGCACTGAAGCTTTCTTT.